The 18 T cell receptor beta chains below all came from one sample that was sequenced in a study of blood T cell repertoires in COVID-19. Sequenced by immunoSEQ multiplex PCR; TCRdb stores in-frame clones only, minus some. The data show 400,000 to 450,000 clones, 80% to 90% seen once. The material sequenced was PBMCs or T cells enriched from blood (not recorded which). The receptors stem from a man aged 25 to 40 who had recovered from COVID-19.

V gene TRBV27 combines with J gene TRBJ2-7; possibly TRBD2 for D (6 bases). Trimming pared 6 bases from V and 7 bases from J, leaving 19 bases between. This CDR3 has 14 residues. CDR1 and CDR2 from the germline V gene are MNHEY and SMNVEV (reference sequence). In DNA, the CDR3 is TGTGCCAGCAGGGGACTCCGTCGCATGTGGGAGCAGTACTTC. As protein: CASRGLRRMWEQYF.

The chain couples TRBV2 to TRBJ1-2; D call uncertain. CDR1 and CDR2 from the germline V gene are SNHLY and FYNNEI. This CDR3 is built from 13 residues. Trimming took off 3 bases at V and 8 bases at J, with 13 bases between the two ends. CDR3 bases: TGTGCCAGCAGTGATACCGCCGCTATCGGCTACACCTTC. It yields the protein CASSDTAAIGYTF.

This clone was seen just once. The chain combines TRBV18 with TRBJ2-5, with D possibly TRBD1 on 5 matching bases. The germline V gene has CDR1 KGHSH and CDR2 LQKENI. Trimming took 2 bases from V and 2 from J, leaving 9 bases between them. This CDR3 region has 14 residues. The CDR3 DNA is TGTGCCAGCTCACCAGGGGCAACGCAAGAGACCCAGTACTTC. It translates to CASSPGATQETQYF.

V usage is TRBV3-1 (or the pseudogene TRBV3-2) and J usage is TRBJ2-3; D is possibly TRBD1 (5 bases). Trimming left V 4 bases short and J 0 bases short, with 11 bases between. CDR1 LGHDT and CDR2 YNNKEL come from the germline V gene (reference sequence). The CDR3 is 15 amino acids. CDR3: CASSLQGGSTDTQYF. The CDR3 DNA reads TGTGCCAGCAGCCTGCAGGGCGGAAGCACAGATACGCAGTATTTT.

The gene calls are TRBV18 and TRBJ1-1; 8 bases align to TRBD1. J was trimmed by 7 bases and V by 4 bases; bases with no gene match: 5. Germline assignment: CDR1 KGHSH and CDR2 LQKENI. The CDR3 is 13 amino acids. The CDR3 region is CASSRQGAVEAFF. In DNA, the CDR3 is TGTGCCAGCTCACGTCAGGGGGCAGTTGAAGCTTTCTTT.

V usage is TRBV11-2 and J usage is TRBJ2-1; D remains ambiguous. There are 15 residues in the CDR3. Trimming left V 4 bases short and J 0 bases short, with 10 bases between. In germline, CDR1 is SGHAT, CDR2 FQNNGV. CDR3 DNA sequence: TGTGCCAGCAGCTCCGATCCCAGCTCCTACAATGAGCAGTTCTTC. Translating it yields CASSSDPSSYNEQFF.

The chain recombines TRBV27 with TRBJ2-1; tentative D call: TRBD2 (5 bases). V dropped 5 bases and J dropped 0 bases, with 14 bases sitting between them. CDR3 length: 16 amino acids. Germline loops: CDR1 MNHEY, CDR2 SMNVEV (reference sequence). For the CDR3, the DNA is TGTGCCAGCAGTCCCGGACTCAGACGCTCCTACAATGAGCAGTTCTTC. Translation: CASSPGLRRSYNEQFF.

This sequence joins TRBV6-6 and TRBJ1-6; a weak D match, TRBD1 (5 bases). Germline loops: CDR1 MNHNY, CDR2 SVGAGI (reference sequence). Deletions cut 11 bases from V and 7 bases from J, with 12 bases between. The CDR3 sequence is 12 residues long. CDR3 DNA sequence: TGTGCCGGTGGGCAGGGAAATTCACCCCTCCACTTT. It is translated as CAGGQGNSPLHF.

The chain has TRBV30 and TRBJ1-5; 7 bases match TRBD1. Looked up from germline, CDR1 is GTSNPN and CDR2 is SVGIG (reference sequence). V lost 6 bases, J lost 7 bases, and 12 bases stayed unmatched. The CDR3 runs to 14 residues. CDR3 amino acids: CACTPETGLQPQHF. The CDR3, as DNA: TGTGCCTGTACGCCGGAGACAGGGTTACAGCCCCAGCATTTT. The full variable domain, in which reference TRBV30 and TRBJ1-5 provide the parts outside the CDR3, is SQTIHQWPATLVQPVGSPLSLECTVEGTSNPNLYWYRQAAGRGLQLLFYSVGIGQISSEVPQNLSASRPQDRQFILSSKKLLLSDSGFYLCACTPETGLQPQHFGDGTRLSIL.

The genes are TRBV5-6 and TRBJ1-4; no clear D. Per germline, CDR1 SGHDT and CDR2 YYEEEE. V was pared by 0 bases and J by 12 bases, with 15 bases between. This CDR3 has 14 residues. The CDR3 region has the DNA TGTGCCAGCAGCTTGGACGAGTACCCTGTGGAACTGTTTTTT. This gives the protein CASSLDEYPVELFF.

This clone was recorded only once. V and J are TRBV5-1 and TRBJ2-7; 14 positions agree with TRBD2. This CDR3 region has 17 residues. The germline gives CDR1 SGHRS, CDR2 YFSETQ. V lost 3 bases, J lost 0 bases, and 5 bases stayed unmatched. The CDR3 spells CASSSGTSGSSSYEQYF. In DNA form, the CDR3 reads TGCGCCAGCAGCTCGGGGACTAGCGGGAGTAGCTCCTACGAGCAGTACTTC.

In this sample, this clone turned up once. The chain couples TRBV28 to TRBJ2-2, with 9 bases identical to TRBD2. The CDR3 is 16 amino acids. Germline assignment: CDR1 MDHEN and CDR2 SYDVKM. The V segment lost 3 bases and the J segment 9 bases; nucleotides outside the gene matches: 11. CDR3 in amino acids: CASSFSGLAGIWELFF. The CDR3 nucleotides are TGTGCCAGCAGTTTCTCTGGTCTAGCGGGAATTTGGGAGCTGTTTTTT.

The rearrangement links TRBV2 to TRBJ1-6; D not resolved. The CDR3 has 16 residues. Trimming stripped 6 bases from V and 9 bases from J, with 21 bases between. The germline gives CDR1 SNHLY, CDR2 FYNNEI. Written as DNA, the CDR3 is TGTGCCAGCAGGGGGAGTGGAGAGAGAAGTACTTCACCCCTCCACTTT. Amino acids: CASRGSGERSTSPLHF.

This sequence joins TRBV28 and TRBJ2-7; D is perhaps TRBD1 (7 bases). V was shortened by 2 bases and J by 6 bases, with 14 bases between the two germline ends. The CDR3 has 14 amino acids. Germline loops: CDR1 MDHEN, CDR2 SYDVKM. This CDR3 reads CASSLQGGGREQYF. The CDR3 DNA reads as TGTGCCAGCAGTTTACAGGGGGGAGGTCGCGAGCAGTACTTC.

V usage is TRBV11-2 and J usage is TRBJ1-2, with 9 bases that match TRBD1. The junction had 11 bases not matched to a gene; V was cut back by 2 bases and J by 4 bases. CDR1 is SGHAT and CDR2 is FQNNGV in the germline V gene. The CDR3 sequence is 17 residues long. The CDR3 loop is CASSLTLSRTGAYGYTF. CDR3 sequence (DNA): TGTGCCAGCAGCTTAACACTGTCCCGGACAGGGGCCTATGGCTACACCTTC.

This clone was detected only once. V gene TRBV19 combines with J gene TRBJ2-7; D might be TRBD2 (5 bases). Trimming shortened V by 1 base and J by 4 bases, and 14 bases separated the two germline ends. The CDR3 sequence is 15 residues long. CDR1 and CDR2 (germline): LNHDA, SQIVND (reference sequence). The CDR3 region has the DNA TGTGCCAGTAGTATAGGTGGGAGCCTTGTTTACGAGCAGTACTTC. This encodes CASSIGGSLVYEQYF.

There are a few counts of this clone. The rearrangement links TRBV11-2 to TRBJ1-6; 9 nucleotides agree with TRBD1. Looked up from germline, CDR1 is SGHAT and CDR2 is FQNNGV. The CDR3 has 17 amino acids. The trim removed 5 bases at V and 7 bases at J, leaving 12 bases unmatched. The DNA of the CDR3 is TGTGCCAGCAGCCCACCCGGGACAGGGCGTCAAAATTCACCCCTCCACTTT. Amino acid sequence: CASSPPGTGRQNSPLHF. Complete variable domain (other parts from reference TRBV11-2 and TRBJ1-6): EAGVAQSPRYKIIEKRQSVAFWCNPISGHATLYWYQQILGQGPKLLIQFQNNGVVDDSQLPKDRFSAERLKGVDSTLKIQPAKLEDSAVYLCASSPPGTGRQNSPLHFGNGTRLTVT.

This chain's CDR3 is CASSAHAGSLNEQFF. CDR3 sequence (DNA): TGTGCCAGCAGTGCTCACGCGGGAAGCCTGAATGAGCAGTTCTTC. The J gene is TRBJ2-1, the V gene TRBV6-4, with D possibly being TRBD2 (6 bases). V lost 4 bases and J 7 bases, leaving 17 bases between the germline ends. This CDR3 contains 15 residues. Per germline, CDR1 MRHNA and CDR2 SNTAGT.